What follows is one TCR beta chain and its context. Its antigen remains unidentified. Trimming cost V 7 bases and J 1 base, with 10 bases left between them. CDR1 is LNHDA and CDR2 is SQIVND in the germline V gene (reference sequence). The CDR3 extends over 13 amino acids. The sample is drawn from a study of OX40 agonist ivuxolimab in advanced cancers. Measured with immunoSEQ multiplex PCR; TCRdb has only the in-frame clones, and not every one. This sample carries 75,000 to 95,000 clones, about 89% of them seen once, and the ten largest clones take roughly 4.5%. General observations from the study: On average, a greater number of expanded clones characterised CD8+ T cells relative to CD4+.

The source of this sequence is an adult with an advanced solid tumor such as melanoma, head and neck, liver or kidney cancer. Sequenced material: CD4+ or CD8+ T cells sorted from blood, taken in a trial of the OX40 agonist ivuxolimab. The V gene is TRBV19, the J gene TRBJ1-1, with unresolved D. CDR3 DNA: TGTGCCAGTACCCCGCGAGGGAACACTGAAGCTTTCTTT. Its translation is CASTPRGNTEAFF.